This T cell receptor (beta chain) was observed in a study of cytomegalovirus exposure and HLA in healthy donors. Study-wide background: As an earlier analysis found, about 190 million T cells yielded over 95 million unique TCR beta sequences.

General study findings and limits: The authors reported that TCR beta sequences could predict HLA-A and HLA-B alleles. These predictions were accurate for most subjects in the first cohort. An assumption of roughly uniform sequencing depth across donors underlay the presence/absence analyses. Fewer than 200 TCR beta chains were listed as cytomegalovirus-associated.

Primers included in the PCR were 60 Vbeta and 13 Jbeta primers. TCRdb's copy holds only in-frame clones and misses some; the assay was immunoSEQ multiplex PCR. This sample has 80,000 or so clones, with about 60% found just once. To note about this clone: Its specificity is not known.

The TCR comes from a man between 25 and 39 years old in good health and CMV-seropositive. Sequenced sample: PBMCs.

CDR3 sequence (DNA): TGCGCCAGCAGCTTGGATCCGGGGGTGAACACTGAAGCTTTCTTT. This codes for CASSLDPGVNTEAFF. This chain connects TRBV5-1 to TRBJ1-1; D may be TRBD1 (5 bases). The CDR3 loop spans 15 amino acids. From germline, CDR1 is SGHRS and CDR2 YFSETQ. V was trimmed by 0 bases and J by 0 bases, leaving 9 bases between them.